This record covers a single T cell receptor beta chain. It lacks a known antigen. A much bigger clone sits one base away, suggesting this may be a read error. Measured from the cysteine to the phenylalanine, the CDR3 is 16 residues long. The only DNA kept is the CDR3, 48 bases in frame from the first base. V and J are trimmed by 4 bases and 6 bases, and the gene matches miss 11 bases of the junction. According to the germline V gene (reference sequence), CDR1 reads LNHNV and CDR2 reads YYDKDF. This sample is part of a study of blood T cells in healthy people across ages (dated by TCRdb to between 2014 and 2016). Background on the whole study: In model experiments, roughly one uniquely barcoded TCR beta cDNA molecule per two T cells was captured by template switching. To track age-related changes in TCR beta repertoire diversity, the study relied on deep sequencing normalized with unique cDNA molecular identifiers. To avoid experimental bias, donors of different ages were randomly spread across the sequencing lanes. Two additional independent replicas of 1 million unique cDNA reads from the same blood draw were analyzed for two donors (one aged 18 to 30 and one aged 80 or older). Four age groups were formed from the donors: young (average approximately 15 years), middle-aged (around 40), aged (62) and long-lived (around 82). Study-wide conclusions, independent of this receptor: The long-lived group showed more naive CD4+ T cells, fewer expanded clones and increased TCR diversity than the aged group, suggesting age selection. Since profiling was done on bulk unsorted PBMCs, naive and antigen-experienced compartments could not be conclusively compared. Total diversity estimates from one million sequenced T cells were considered lower bounds and underestimates. Donor CMV infection status was unknown, potentially confounding age-related changes in expanded clonotypes. The percentage of naive T cells measured by flow cytometry correlated strongly with observed TCR beta diversity. As age increased, observed TCR beta diversity per million T cells dropped in a roughly linear way, and a significant reduction was already evident by age around 41.

Libraries were constructed by 5' RACE. The sequencer listed for this sample is Illumina HiSeq 2500. A second PCR of roughly 7 to 11 cycles was performed with a sample-barcoded 5' primer and a J-beta primer mix. A unique molecular identifier was introduced onto each TCR beta cDNA molecule by a template-switch 5' adaptor carrying 12 random nucleotides. Each sample yielded at least 3 million CDR3-containing paired-end reads. The Mint cDNA synthesis kit, primed by a TRBC-specific oligonucleotide, was used to synthesize first-strand cDNA from all RNA. Following uracil-DNA glycosylase treatment, a first 18-cycle PCR with universal primers M1SS and BC2_uni_R was performed on all cDNA. Per the authors' processing: Normalization of each sample was performed by random selection of 1 million high-quality reads, each carrying a distinct molecular identifier. Instead of being binned into consensus sequences, reads with shared molecular identifiers were discarded. MiTCR, run with a Q25 quality threshold and the strictest error-elimination algorithm, handled CDR3 identification, clonotype clustering and error correction. Lower-bound total TCR beta diversity was estimated with a nonparametric unseen species model using Euler transformation. Through fastp at Q25 and MiXCR, TCRdb rebuilt clones from the public reads, retaining in-frame beta chains. Rows with one shared CDR3 protein collapse into an entry with the most common genes and DNA. TCRdb, not the authors, supplied the V and J calls. Present in this sample are 630,000 or so distinct CDR3 sequences, about 30% of which were seen just once. Jointly, the top ten make up about a sixth of the sample.

Donors were 40 or so systemically healthy Caucasian individuals from Russia aged 6 to 90 years. Each donor gave about 9.7 milliliters of peripheral blood, drawn into EDTA-treated Vacutainer tubes. Ficoll-Paque density-gradient centrifugation was used to isolate PBMCs, with at least 6.5 million per sample. Total RNA, at least 6 micrograms per sample, was extracted from PBMCs with Trizol reagent. Naive CD45RAhigh/CD27high T cell percentages were measured by flow cytometry on a PBMC aliquot from every donor. This sequence uses TRBV15 and TRBJ1-2; TRBD1 matches 10 bases in the middle. The sample was blood. The sequence was collected from a woman of 80 years or more in good health. The CDR3 is CATSTGTGDRSNGYTF. In nucleotide form, the sequence is TGTGCCACCAGCACTGGGACAGGGGATAGATCTAATGGCTACACCTTC.